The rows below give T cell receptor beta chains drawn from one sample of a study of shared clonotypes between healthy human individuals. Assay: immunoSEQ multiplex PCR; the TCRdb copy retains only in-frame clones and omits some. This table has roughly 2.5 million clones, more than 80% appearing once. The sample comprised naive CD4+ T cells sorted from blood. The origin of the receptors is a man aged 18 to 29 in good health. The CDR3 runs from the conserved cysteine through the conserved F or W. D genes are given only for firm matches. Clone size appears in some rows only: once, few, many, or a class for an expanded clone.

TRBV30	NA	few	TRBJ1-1	TGTGCCTGGAGCCTGGAGCCGAACACTGAAGCTTTCTTT	CAWSLEPNTEAFF
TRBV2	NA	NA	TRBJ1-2	TGTGCCAGCACCGTTACCGGGACCCACGTAGGAGGCTACACCTTC	CASTVTGTHVGGYTF
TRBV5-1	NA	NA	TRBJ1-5	TGCGCCAGCAGCTTGGAGGGGCTCGGTCAGCCCCAGCATTTT	CASSLEGLGQPQHF
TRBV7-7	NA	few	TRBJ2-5	TGTGCTAGCAGCTTAGGCCCCGGAGAGACCCAGTACTTC	CASSLGPGETQYF
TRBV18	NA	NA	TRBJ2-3	TGTGCCAGCTCACCCGGTTTGGGGCCCACAGATACGCAGTATTTT	CASSPGLGPTDTQYF
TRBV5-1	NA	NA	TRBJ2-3	TGCGCCAGCAGCTATTCCGGGACCGGGGTAGATACGCAGTATTTT	CASSYSGTGVDTQYF
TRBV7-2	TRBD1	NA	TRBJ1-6	TGTGCCAGCAGCTTGGGACAGGGGGAAAATACGTCACCCCTCCACTTT	CASSLGQGENTSPLHF
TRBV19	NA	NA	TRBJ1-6	TGTGCCAGTAGTAGACAGTATAATTCACCCCTCCACTTT	CASSRQYNSPLHF
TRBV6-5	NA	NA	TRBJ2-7	TGTGCCAGCAGTCCAACCAGGACAGCCTACGAGCAGTACTTC	CASSPTRTAYEQYF
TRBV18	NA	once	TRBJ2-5	TGTGCCAGCTCACCCGGACACCATTCTCAAGAGACCCAGTACTTC	CASSPGHHSQETQYF
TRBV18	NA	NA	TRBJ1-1	TGTGCCAGCTCTGGTACGCGGTCCATGAACACTGAAGCTTTCTTT	CASSGTRSMNTEAFF
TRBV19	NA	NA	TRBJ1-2	TGTGCCACCCGCCGACCTAATAACTATGGCTACACCTTC	CATRRPNNYGYTF
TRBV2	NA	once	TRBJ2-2	TGTGCCAGCACCCCGGACCGGGGGAACACCGGGGAGCTGTTTTTT	CASTPDRGNTGELFF
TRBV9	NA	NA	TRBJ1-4	TGTGCCAGCAGCGGGGATTCGGGGACAACTAATGAAAAACTGTTTTTT	CASSGDSGTTNEKLFF
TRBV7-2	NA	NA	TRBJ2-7	TGTGCCAGCAGCTTACCAGGAGTAAGGAGCTCCTACGAGCAGTACTTC	CASSLPGVRSSYEQYF
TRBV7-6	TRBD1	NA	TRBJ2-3	TGTGCCAGCAGCTTACAAGCGACAGGGACCACAGATACGCAGTATTTT	CASSLQATGTTDTQYF
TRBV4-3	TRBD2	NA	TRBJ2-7	TGCGCCAGCAGCCAAGTTCGGCTAGCGGGAGGGTACGAGCAGTACTTC	CASSQVRLAGGYEQYF
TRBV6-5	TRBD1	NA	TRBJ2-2	TGTGCCAGCAGTTTTACAGGGGGGCAGGGAACCGGGGAGCTGTTTTTT	CASSFTGGQGTGELFF